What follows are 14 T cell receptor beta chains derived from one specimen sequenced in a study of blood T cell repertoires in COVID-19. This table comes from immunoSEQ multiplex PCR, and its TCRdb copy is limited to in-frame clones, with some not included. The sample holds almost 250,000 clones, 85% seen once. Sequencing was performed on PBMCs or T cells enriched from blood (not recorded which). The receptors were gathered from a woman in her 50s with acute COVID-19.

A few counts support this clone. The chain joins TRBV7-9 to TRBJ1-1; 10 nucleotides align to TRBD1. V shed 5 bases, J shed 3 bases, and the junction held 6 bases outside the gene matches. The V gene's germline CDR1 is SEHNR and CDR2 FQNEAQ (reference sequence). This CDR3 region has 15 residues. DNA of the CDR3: TGTGCCAGCAGCCCGTGGACAGGGGGGCACACTGAAGCTTTCTTT. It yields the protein CASSPWTGGHTEAFF.

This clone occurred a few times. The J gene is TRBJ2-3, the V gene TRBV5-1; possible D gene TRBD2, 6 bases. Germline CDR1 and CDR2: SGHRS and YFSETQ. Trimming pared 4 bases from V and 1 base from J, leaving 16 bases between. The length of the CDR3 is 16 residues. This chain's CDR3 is CASSLGGLQGTDTQYF. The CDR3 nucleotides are TGCGCCAGCAGCCTGGGGGGACTTCAGGGCACAGATACGCAGTATTTT.

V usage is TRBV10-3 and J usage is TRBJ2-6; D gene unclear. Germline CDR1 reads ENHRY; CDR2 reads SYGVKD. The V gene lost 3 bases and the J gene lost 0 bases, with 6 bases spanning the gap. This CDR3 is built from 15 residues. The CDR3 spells CAISDSPSGANVLTF. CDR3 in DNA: TGTGCCATCAGTGACTCCCCCTCTGGGGCCAACGTCCTGACTTTC.

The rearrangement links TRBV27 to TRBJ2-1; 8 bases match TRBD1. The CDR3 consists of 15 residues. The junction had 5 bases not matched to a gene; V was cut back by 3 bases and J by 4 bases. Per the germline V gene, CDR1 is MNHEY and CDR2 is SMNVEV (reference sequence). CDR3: CASSLGDRLYNEQFF. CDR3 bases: TGTGCCAGCAGTTTGGGGGACAGGTTGTACAATGAGCAGTTCTTC.

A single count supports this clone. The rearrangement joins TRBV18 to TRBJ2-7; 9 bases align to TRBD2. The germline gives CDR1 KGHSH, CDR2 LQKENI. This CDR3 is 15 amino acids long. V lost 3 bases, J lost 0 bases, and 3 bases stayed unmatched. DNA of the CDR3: TGTGCCAGCTCACCGGTAGCGGGGGCCTCCTACGAGCAGTACTTC. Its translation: CASSPVAGASYEQYF.

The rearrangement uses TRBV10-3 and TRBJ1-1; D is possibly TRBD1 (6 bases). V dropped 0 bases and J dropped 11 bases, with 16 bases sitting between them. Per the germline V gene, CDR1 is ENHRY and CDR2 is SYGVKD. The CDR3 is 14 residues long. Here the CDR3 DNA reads TGTGCCATCAGTGAGTCGAAACAGGGTACCGCGGCTTTCTTT. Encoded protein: CAISESKQGTAAFF.

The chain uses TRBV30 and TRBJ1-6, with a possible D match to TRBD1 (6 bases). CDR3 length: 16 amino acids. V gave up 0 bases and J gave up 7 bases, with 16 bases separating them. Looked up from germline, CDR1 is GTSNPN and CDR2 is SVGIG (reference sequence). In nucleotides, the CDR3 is TGTGCCTGGAGTGTAGGGGCTGGACAGCGAAATTCACCCCTCCACTTT. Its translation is CAWSVGAGQRNSPLHF.

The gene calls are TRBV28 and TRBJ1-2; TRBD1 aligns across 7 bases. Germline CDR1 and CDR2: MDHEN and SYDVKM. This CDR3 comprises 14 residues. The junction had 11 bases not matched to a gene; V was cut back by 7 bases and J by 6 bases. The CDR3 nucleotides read TGTGCCAGCACCGCGGGGACAGCCAAGCATGGCTACACCTTC. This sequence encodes CASTAGTAKHGYTF.

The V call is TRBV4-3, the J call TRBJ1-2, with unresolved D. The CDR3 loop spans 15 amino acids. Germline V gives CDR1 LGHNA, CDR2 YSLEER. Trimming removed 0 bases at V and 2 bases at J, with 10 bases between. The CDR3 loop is CASSQDPSTNYGYTF. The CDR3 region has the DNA TGCGCCAGCAGCCAAGACCCCAGTACAAACTATGGCTACACCTTC.

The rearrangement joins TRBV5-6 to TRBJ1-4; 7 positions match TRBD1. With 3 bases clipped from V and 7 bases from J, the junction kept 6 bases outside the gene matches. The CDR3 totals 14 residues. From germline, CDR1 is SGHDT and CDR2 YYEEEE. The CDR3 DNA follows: TGTGCCAGCAGCTCGACAGGGTTTCGTGAAAAACTGTTTTTT. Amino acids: CASSSTGFREKLFF.

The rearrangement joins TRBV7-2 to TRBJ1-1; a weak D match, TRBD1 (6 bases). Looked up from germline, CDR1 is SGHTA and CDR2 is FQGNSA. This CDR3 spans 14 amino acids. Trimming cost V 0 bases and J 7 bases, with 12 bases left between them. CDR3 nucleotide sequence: TGTGCCAGCAGCTTAGCGGGGGCGACAGTTGAAGCTTTCTTT. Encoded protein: CASSLAGATVEAFF.

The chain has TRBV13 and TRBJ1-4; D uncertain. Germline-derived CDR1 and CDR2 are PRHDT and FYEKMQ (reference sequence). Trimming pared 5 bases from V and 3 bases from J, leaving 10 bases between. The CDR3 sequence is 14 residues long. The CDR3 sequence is CASSTRAPNEKLFF. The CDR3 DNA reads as TGTGCCAGCAGCACGCGAGCCCCTAATGAAAAACTGTTTTTT.

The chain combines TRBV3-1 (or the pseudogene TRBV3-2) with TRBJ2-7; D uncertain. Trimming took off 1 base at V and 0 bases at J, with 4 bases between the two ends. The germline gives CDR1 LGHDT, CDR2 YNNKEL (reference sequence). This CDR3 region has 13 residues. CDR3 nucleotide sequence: TGTGCCAGCAGCCAAGTGAGCTCCTACGAGCAGTACTTC. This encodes CASSQVSSYEQYF.

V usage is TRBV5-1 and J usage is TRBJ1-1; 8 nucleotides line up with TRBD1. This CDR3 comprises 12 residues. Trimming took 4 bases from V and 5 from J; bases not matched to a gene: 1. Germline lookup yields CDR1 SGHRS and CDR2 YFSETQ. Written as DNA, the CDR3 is TGCGCCAGCAGCACAGGGGGGACTGAAGCTTTCTTT. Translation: CASSTGGTEAFF.